This TCR beta chain was documented in a study of cytomegalovirus exposure and HLA in healthy donors. Primers: 60 Vbeta forward and 13 Jbeta reverse. The repertoire was sequenced with immunoSEQ multiplex PCR; TCRdb's copy has only in-frame clones and lacks some. The sample table includes about 48,000 clones. About this clone: Its antigen remains unidentified.

V dropped 2 bases and J dropped 7; count of bases not matched to a gene: 11. This CDR3 has 19 residues. Germline V gene data show CDR1 as SGHVS and CDR2 as FNYEAQ. Overall study results and limits: Fewer N-insertions than the approximately 700-donor mean were reportedly shown by an Asian-associated ancestry cluster in a later analysis.

The chain joins TRBV7-6 to TRBJ2-1; 16 nucleotides align to TRBD2. This clonotype was obtained from a male donor in good health and CMV-seropositive. Sequences were obtained from PBMCs. As DNA, the CDR3 is TGTGCCAGCAGCTTACTCCCCGGGACTAGCGGGGGGGCGGGGAATGAGCAGTTCTTC. Protein product: CASSLLPGTSGGAGNEQFF. The full variable domain, with the rest looked up from reference TRBV7-6 and TRBJ2-1, is GAGVSQSPRYKVTKRGQDVALRCDPISGHVSLYWYRQALGQGPEFLTYFNYEAQQDKSGLPNDRFSAERPEGSISTLTIQRTEQRDSAMYRCASSLLPGTSGGAGNEQFFGPGTRLTVL.